At least ten counts were recorded for the clone carrying this TCR beta chain. This specimen belongs to a study of T-cell reconstitution after alpha-beta-depleted transplantation in children. The germline V and J ends were trimmed by 5 bases and 2 bases, with 12 bases remaining between them. This CDR3 contains 13 residues. The germline V gene has CDR1 DFQATT and CDR2 SNEGSKA (reference sequence). It was with unique molecular identifiers that the TCRbeta library was prepared. TCRdb itself ran the PCR reads through MiXCR, one entry per CDR3 protein. This sample has around 600,000 distinct CDR3 sequences, with about 11% found just once.

This material consisted of PBMCs from the stem cell graft donor, taken from the stem cell graft. The rearrangement joins TRBV20-1 to TRBJ1-1; D possibly corresponds to TRBD1 (5 bases). The sequence derives from a human donor who donated a stem cell graft to a child with acute myeloid leukemia. The CDR3 nucleotides read TGCAGTGCTCGTAGGGACGGCAACACTGAAGCTTTCTTT. This sequence encodes CSARRDGNTEAFF.